The T cell receptor beta chain described here comes from a study of T cells after yellow fever vaccination. Study at large: For low cell numbers, libraries were made with SMART-Seq v4 Ultra Low Input.

In its sample, this clonotype was seen a few times. What it recognizes is unknown. General study points: Highly abundant clonotypes carried over from the bulk population could end up in FACS-sorted repertoires as contaminants. The secondary response showed a weaker magnitude and a faster peak, day 5 versus 15.

They built TCR cDNA with 5'RACE template switching, a step that put in a universal primer site and UMIs. TCRdb re-called the 5' RACE reads with MiXCR, one entry per CDR3 protein. Seen here are about 580,000 distinct CDR3 sequences, 17% observed once, and the top ten hold 17%. The CDR3 is made up of 14 amino acids. Trimming cost V 3 bases and J 2 bases, with 11 bases left between them. Germline V lookup: CDR1 GTSNPN, CDR2 SVGIG (reference sequence). This TCR was sampled from a man younger than 30 who received the YFV17D yellow fever vaccine. This chain connects TRBV30 to TRBJ2-1; weak D call: TRBD2 (6 bases). This specimen was PBMCs, taken about 5 days after the first yellow fever vaccination. CDR3 coding DNA: TGTGCCTGGAGCTACTCGGGGGCCTACAATGAGCAGTTCTTC. Its protein product is CAWSYSGAYNEQFF. Full variable domain (outside the CDR3, taken from reference TRBV30 and TRBJ2-1): SQTIHQWPATLVQPVGSPLSLECTVEGTSNPNLYWYRQAAGRGLQLLFYSVGIGQISSEVPQNLSASRPQDRQFILSSKKLLLSDSGFYLCAWSYSGAYNEQFFGPGTRLTVL.